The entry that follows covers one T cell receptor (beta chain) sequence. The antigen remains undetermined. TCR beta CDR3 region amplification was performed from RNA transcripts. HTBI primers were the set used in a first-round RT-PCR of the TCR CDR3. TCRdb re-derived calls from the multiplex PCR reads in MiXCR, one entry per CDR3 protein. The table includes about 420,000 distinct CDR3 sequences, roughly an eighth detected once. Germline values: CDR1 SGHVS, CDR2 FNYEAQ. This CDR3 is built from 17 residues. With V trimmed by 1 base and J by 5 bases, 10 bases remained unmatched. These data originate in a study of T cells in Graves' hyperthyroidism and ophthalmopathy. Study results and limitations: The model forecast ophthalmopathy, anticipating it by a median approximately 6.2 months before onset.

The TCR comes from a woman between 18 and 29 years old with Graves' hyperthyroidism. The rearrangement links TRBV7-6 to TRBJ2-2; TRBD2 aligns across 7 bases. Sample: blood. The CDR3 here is CASSLDIGSGRTGELFF. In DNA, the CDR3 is TGTGCCAGCAGCTTAGATATCGGTAGCGGGCGGACCGGGGAGCTGTTTTTT.